This TCR beta chain stems from a study of blood T cell repertoires in COVID-19. Study in general: Samples taken during acute and convalescent COVID-19 were collected in the United States, Italy and Spain. Sample material is recorded as cDNA or gDNA derived from T cells, B-cell-depleted T cells, or PBMCs.

The CDR3 loop spans 14 amino acids. The germline V gene encodes CDR1 SGDLS and CDR2 YYNGEE. With 3 bases clipped from V and 3 bases from J, the junction kept 2 bases outside the gene matches. Original processing methods: Scientists estimated how many nucleated cells there were by amplifying reference gene primers. Generated by immunoSEQ multiplex PCR, the TCRdb table keeps only in-frame clones and is missing some. D and trimming come from the DNA, and the V and J calls and clone size come from that table. The sample shows hundreds of thousands of clones, around nine tenths of them seen only once. The rearrangement links TRBV9 to TRBJ1-3, with 8 bases matching TRBD1. The TCR was taken from a woman aged 18-29 years who had recovered from COVID-19. Sequenced material: peripheral blood. The DNA of the CDR3 is TGTGCCAGCAGCGACACAGGGGGTGGAAACACCATATATTTT. The encoded protein is CASSDTGGGNTIYF.